The sequence of this T cell receptor beta chain was determined in a study of Ad26.COV2.S vaccination and SARS-CoV-2 variants. Across the whole study: Donor was one of the participants in the Ad26.COV2.S arm of the COV1001 trial. By the intramuscular route, Ad26.COV2.S was given once, or twice 56 days apart. General study points: Once vaccination had occurred, spike-specific CD8+ and CD4+ T cell responses reportedly showed substantial breadth. Assessments of TCR breadth and depth may have underestimated the total T cell responses.

The CDR3 runs to 16 residues. Per the germline V gene, CDR1 is MDHEN and CDR2 is SYDVKM. Germline trimming cut 1 base from V and 5 bases from J; bases unmatched to any gene: 8. Profiling relied on immunoSEQ multiplex PCR, and the TCRdb table lists in-frame clones only, not all of them. The sample holds over 400,000 clones, 92% seen once. Treatment reported: roughly 20 received Ad26.COV2.S at low or high dose, single or two shots; a few received placebo; per-sample allocation not given. It was on day 63 after the first vaccine or placebo injection that samples were taken. As concerns this clone: Its antigen is unknown.

Sample: peripheral blood, taken in a trial of Ad26.COV2.S vaccine versus placebo. This chain uses TRBV28 with TRBJ2-1; 7 bases match TRBD2. The clonotype originates from a person aged 18-60 years who received the Ad26.COV2.S COVID-19 vaccine or a placebo. CDR3 sequence (DNA): TGTGCCAGCAGTTTATTAGATGGGGGGGGACACAATGAGCAGTTCTTC. It is translated as CASSLLDGGGHNEQFF.